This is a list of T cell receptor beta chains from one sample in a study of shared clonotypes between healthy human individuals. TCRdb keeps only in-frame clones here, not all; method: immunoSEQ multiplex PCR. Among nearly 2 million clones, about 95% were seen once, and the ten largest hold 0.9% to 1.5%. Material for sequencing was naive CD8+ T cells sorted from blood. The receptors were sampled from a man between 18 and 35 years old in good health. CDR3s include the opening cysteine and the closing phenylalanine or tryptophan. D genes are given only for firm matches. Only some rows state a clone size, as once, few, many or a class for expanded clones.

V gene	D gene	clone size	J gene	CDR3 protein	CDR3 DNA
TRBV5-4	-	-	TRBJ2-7	CASSLEGANEQYF	TGTGCCAGCAGCTTGGAGGGAGCCAACGAGCAGTACTTC
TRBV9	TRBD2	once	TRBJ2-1	CASTVGLGIDEQFF	TGTGCCAGCACCGTGGGACTAGGTATCGATGAGCAGTTCTTC
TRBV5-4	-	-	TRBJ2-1	CASSRTDPNNEQFF	TGTGCCAGCAGCCGGACGGACCCCAACAATGAGCAGTTCTTC
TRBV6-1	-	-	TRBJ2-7	CASSPHYEQYF	TGTGCCAGCAGTCCCCACTACGAGCAGTACTTC
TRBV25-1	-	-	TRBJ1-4	CASSEPLSEKLFF	TGTGCCAGCAGTGAACCATTATCCGAAAAACTGTTTTTT
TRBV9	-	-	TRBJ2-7	CASSHGSAVPPEQYF	TGTGCCAGCAGCCATGGCTCGGCGGTCCCTCCCGAGCAGTACTTC
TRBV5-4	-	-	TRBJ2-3	CASSLEMSDTQYF	TGTGCCAGCAGCTTGGAGATGTCAGATACGCAGTATTTT
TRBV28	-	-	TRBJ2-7	CASSLSGLLSYEQYF	TGTGCCAGCAGTTTAAGCGGCCTCTTGTCCTACGAGCAGTACTTC
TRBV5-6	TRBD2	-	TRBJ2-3	CASSLGAGGTDTQYF	TGTGCCAGCAGCTTGGGAGCGGGAGGGACCGATACGCAGTATTTT
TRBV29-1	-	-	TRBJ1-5	CSVGGVNHVQGRYNQPQHF	TGCAGCGTTGGGGGAGTAAACCACGTCCAGGGGCGGTACAATCAGCCCCAGCATTTT
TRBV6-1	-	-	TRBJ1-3	CASSLTGSGNTIYF	TGTGCCAGCAGCCTGACAGGCTCTGGAAACACCATATATTTT
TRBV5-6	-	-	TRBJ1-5	CASSLTGNQPQHF	TGTGCCAGCAGCTTGACAGGGAATCAGCCCCAGCATTTT
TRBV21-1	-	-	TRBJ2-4	CASSKALGLAGIAKNIQYF	TGTGCCAGCAGCAAAGCCCTTGGACTAGCGGGAATAGCCAAAAACATTCAGTACTTC
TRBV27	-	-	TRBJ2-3	CASSLFRSTDTQYF	TGTGCCAGCAGTTTATTCCGGAGCACAGATACGCAGTATTTT
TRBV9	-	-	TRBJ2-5	CASSGSGETQYF	TGTGCCAGCAGCGGGAGCGGAGAGACCCAGTACTTC
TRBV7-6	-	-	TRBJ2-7	CASSPRGHYEQYF	TGTGCCAGCAGCCCCCGCGGGCACTACGAGCAGTACTTC
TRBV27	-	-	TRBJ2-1	CASSQSSYNEQFF	TGTGCCAGCAGCCAGAGCTCCTACAATGAGCAGTTCTTC
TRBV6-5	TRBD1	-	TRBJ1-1	CASSYSVQGGTEAFF	TGTGCCAGCAGTTACTCGGTACAGGGGGGCACTGAAGCTTTCTTT
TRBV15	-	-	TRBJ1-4	CATSRARETNEKLFF	TGTGCCACCAGCAGAGCCCGGGAAACTAATGAAAAACTGTTTTTT
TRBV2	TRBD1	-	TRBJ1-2	CASSDGQGFNGYTF	TGTGCCAGCAGTGACGGACAGGGGTTTAATGGCTACACCTTC
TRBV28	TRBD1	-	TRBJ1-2	CASSFSDRGDYGYTF	TGTGCCAGCAGTTTCTCGGACAGGGGTGACTATGGCTACACCTTC
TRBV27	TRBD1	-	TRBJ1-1	CASSLSSDRVEAFF	TGTGCCAGCAGTTTATCATCGGACAGGGTGGAAGCTTTCTTT
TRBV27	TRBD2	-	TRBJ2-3	CASSPWASGSGDTQYF	TGTGCCAGCTCCCCCTGGGCTAGCGGGAGTGGAGATACGCAGTATTTT
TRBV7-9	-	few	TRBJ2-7	CASSLGDYEQYF	TGTGCCAGCAGCTTAGGGGATTACGAGCAGTACTTC
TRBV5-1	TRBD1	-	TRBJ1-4	CASSIDRGGEKLFF	TGCGCCAGCAGCATAGACAGGGGCGGGGAAAAACTGTTTTTT
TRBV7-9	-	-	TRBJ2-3	CASSLPGTDTQYF	TGTGCCAGCAGCTTACCCGGCACAGATACGCAGTATTTT
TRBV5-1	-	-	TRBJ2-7	CASSLDYSGYEQYF	TGCGCCAGCAGCTTGGACTATAGCGGATACGAGCAGTACTTC
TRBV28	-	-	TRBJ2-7	CASSPTGDTYEQYF	TGTGCCAGCAGTCCTACTGGGGATACCTACGAGCAGTACTTC
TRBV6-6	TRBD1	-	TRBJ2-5	CASSNLGQGEETQYF	TGTGCCAGCAGTAACCTGGGACAGGGGGAGGAGACCCAGTACTTC
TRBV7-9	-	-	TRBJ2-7	CASSLARSSEQYF	TGTGCCAGCAGCTTAGCGCGCAGTAGCGAGCAGTACTTC
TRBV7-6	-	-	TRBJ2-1	CASSLDKDLNAYNEQFF	TGTGCCAGCAGCTTAGATAAGGATCTGAACGCCTACAATGAGCAGTTCTTC
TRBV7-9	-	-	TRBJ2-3	CASSGRQHSTDTQYF	TGTGCCAGCAGCGGCAGACAGCACAGCACAGATACGCAGTATTTT
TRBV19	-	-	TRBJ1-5	CASSIRDGNQPQHF	TGTGCCAGTAGTATACGGGACGGCAATCAGCCCCAGCATTTT
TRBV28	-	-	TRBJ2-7	CASSSDWSSYEQYF	TGTGCCAGCAGTTCCGACTGGAGCTCCTACGAGCAGTACTTC
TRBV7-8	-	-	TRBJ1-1	CASSLGGAAGATEAFF	TGTGCCAGCAGCTTAGGAGGGGCGGCAGGGGCCACTGAAGCTTTCTTT
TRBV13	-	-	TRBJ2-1	CASSLSHNTIGMSNEQFF	TGTGCCAGCAGCTTGTCCCACAATACCATAGGGATGTCAAATGAGCAGTTCTTC
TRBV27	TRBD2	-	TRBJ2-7	CASSWGGISSYEQYF	TGTGCCAGCAGCTGGGGGGGGATCTCCTCCTACGAGCAGTACTTC